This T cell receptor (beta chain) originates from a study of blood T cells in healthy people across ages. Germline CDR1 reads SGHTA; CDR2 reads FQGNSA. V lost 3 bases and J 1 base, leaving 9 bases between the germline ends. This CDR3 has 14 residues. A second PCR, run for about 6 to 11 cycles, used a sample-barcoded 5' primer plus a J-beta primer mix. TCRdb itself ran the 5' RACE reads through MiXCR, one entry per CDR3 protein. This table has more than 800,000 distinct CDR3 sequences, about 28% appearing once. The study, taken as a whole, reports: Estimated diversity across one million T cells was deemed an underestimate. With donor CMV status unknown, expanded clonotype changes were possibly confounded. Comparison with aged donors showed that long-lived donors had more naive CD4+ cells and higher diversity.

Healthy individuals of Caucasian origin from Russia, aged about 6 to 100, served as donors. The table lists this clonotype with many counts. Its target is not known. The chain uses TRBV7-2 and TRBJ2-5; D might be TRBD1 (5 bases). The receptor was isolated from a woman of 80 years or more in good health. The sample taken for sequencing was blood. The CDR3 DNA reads TGTGCCAGCAGCTTTGCAGGGTTCCAAGAGACCCAGTACTTC. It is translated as CASSFAGFQETQYF.